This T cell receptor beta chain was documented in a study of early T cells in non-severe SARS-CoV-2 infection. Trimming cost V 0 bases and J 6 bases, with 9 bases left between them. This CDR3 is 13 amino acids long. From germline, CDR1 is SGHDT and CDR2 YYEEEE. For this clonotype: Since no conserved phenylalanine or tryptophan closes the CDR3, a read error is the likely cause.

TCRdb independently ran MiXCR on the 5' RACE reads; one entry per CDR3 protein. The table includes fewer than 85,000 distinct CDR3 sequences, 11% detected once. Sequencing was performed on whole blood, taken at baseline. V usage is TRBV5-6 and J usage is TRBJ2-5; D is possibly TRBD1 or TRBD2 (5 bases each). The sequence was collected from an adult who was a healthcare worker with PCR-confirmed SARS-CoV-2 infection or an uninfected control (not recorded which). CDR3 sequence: CASSLVGVKTQYL. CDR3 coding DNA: TGTGCCAGCAGCTTGGTGGGGGTGAAGACCCAGTACCTC.